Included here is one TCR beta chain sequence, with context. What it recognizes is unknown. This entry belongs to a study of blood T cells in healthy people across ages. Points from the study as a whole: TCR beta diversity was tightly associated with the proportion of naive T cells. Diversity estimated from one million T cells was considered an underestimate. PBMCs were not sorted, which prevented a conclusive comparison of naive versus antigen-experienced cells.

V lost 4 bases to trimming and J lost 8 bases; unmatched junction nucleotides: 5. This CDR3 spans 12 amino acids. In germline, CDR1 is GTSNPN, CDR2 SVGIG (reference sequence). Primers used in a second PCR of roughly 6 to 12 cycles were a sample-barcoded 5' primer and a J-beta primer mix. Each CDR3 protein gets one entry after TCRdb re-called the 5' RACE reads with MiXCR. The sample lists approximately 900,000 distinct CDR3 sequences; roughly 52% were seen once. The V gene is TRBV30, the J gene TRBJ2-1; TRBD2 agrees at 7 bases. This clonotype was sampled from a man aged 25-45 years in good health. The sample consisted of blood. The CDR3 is CAWTSGGYEQFF. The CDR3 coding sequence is TGTGCCTGGACTAGCGGAGGGTATGAGCAGTTCTTC.